This passage covers 8 T cell receptor beta chains from one sample sequenced in a study of patients and donors after allogeneic stem cell transplantation. In TCRdb, the RT-PCR reads were re-called with MiXCR into one record per CDR3 protein. There are about 28,000 distinct CDR3 sequences in the sample; approximately 6.2% occur only once, and roughly 34% lies in the top ten. The sequencing input was blood, either unsorted or a sorted T cell fraction (not recorded which). These receptors were taken from a human donor who was either an allogeneic HSCT recipient or a stem cell or donor lymphocyte infusion donor (not recorded which). It is not recorded whose cells these are; they may come from a transplant donor.

The chain combines TRBV2 with TRBJ2-1; 10 positions match TRBD2. J lost 0 bases, V lost 6 bases, and 14 bases had no gene match. Germline CDR1 SNHLY, CDR2 FYNNEI. The CDR3 length is 19 residues. The CDR3, as DNA: TGTGCCAGCAGCGGGTTTTGGACTAGCGGAGGGAGCTCCTACAATGAGCAGTTCTTC. Translation: CASSGFWTSGGSSYNEQFF.

This clonotype was observed a handful of times. The chain employs TRBV3-2 and TRBJ2-3; the D call of TRBD2 is as the table states it, not checked on the DNA. TRBV3-2 is listed as a pseudogene. The CDR3 contains 19 residues. CDR3 loop: CASSQDQAGGGVSTDTQYF. CDR3 DNA sequence: TGTGCCAGCAGCCAAGATCAGGCGGGAGGGGGTGTGAGCACAGATACGCAGTATTTT.

Many counts were recorded for this clonotype. This sequence joins TRBV5-6 and TRBJ2-2, with D possibly matching TRBD2 (7 bases). The ends were cut back, 2 bases at V and 2 bases at J, with 16 bases in the middle. The CDR3 contains 17 residues. Germline loops: CDR1 SGHDT, CDR2 YYEEEE. CDR3 sequence (DNA): TGTGCCAGCAGCTTCGGGGGGCTAGCGGTTAACACCGGGGAGCTGTTTTTT. Translating gives CASSFGGLAVNTGELFF.

The sample holds many counts of this clonotype. This chain links TRBV12-3 or TRBV12-4 with TRBJ2-3; D is uncertain. The CDR3 consists of 11 residues. V lost 5 bases to trimming and J lost 2 bases, with 2 bases between them. The CDR3 DNA follows: TGTGCCAGCAGTGCCACAGATACGCAGTATTTT. Translated, it gives CASSATDTQYF.

This clonotype was picked up many times. V usage is TRBV6-2 or TRBV6-3 and J usage is TRBJ2-1; D is perhaps TRBD2 (6 bases). CDR1 is MNHEY and CDR2 is SVGEGT in the germline V gene. The CDR3 is made up of 14 amino acids. Trimming stripped 4 bases from V and 4 bases from J, with 11 bases between. The CDR3 reads CASSLGGEYNEQFF. CDR3 DNA: TGTGCCAGCAGTTTGGGCGGGGAGTACAATGAGCAGTTCTTC.

This rearrangement joins TRBV3-1 to TRBJ2-2, with D possibly TRBD2 on 5 matching bases. This CDR3 has 16 residues. Trimming cost V 4 bases and J 1 base, with 13 bases left between them. Germline V gives CDR1 LGHDT, CDR2 YNNKEL (reference sequence). CDR3 sequence: CASSPYGMGNTGELFF. The CDR3 bases are TGTGCCAGCAGCCCATACGGGATGGGGAACACCGGGGAGCTGTTTTTT.

This clonotype was observed a few times. The chain carries TRBV7-2 and TRBJ2-4, with D possibly being TRBD2 (6 bases). There are 13 residues in the CDR3. V was trimmed by 5 bases and J by 6 bases, leaving 11 bases between them. The V gene's germline CDR1 is SGHTA and CDR2 FQGNSA. The DNA of the CDR3 is TGTGCCAGCAGCCGGGGGTGGGGAAACATTCAGTACTTC. Its protein is CASSRGWGNIQYF.

This clonotype was observed many times. This rearrangement joins TRBV28 to TRBJ1-2; 8 bases align to TRBD1. This CDR3 has 16 amino acids. CDR1 and CDR2 (germline): MDHEN, SYDVKM. V lost 4 bases, J lost 2 bases, and 9 bases stayed unmatched. CDR3 sequence (DNA): TGTGCCAGCAGTTCACTCCTGCAGGGGGCGAACTATGGCTACACCTTC. Protein sequence: CASSSLLQGANYGYTF.